Listed here are 31 T cell receptor beta chains from one sample, sequenced in a study of CD4 T cells in relation to SARS-CoV-2 and coronaviruses (dated by TCRdb to the early 2020s). Libraries were prepared through the immunoSEQ multiplex PCR assay. Drawn from immuneACCESS, this table holds only the in-frame rearrangements with V and J called that TCRdb kept. Clones are partly lost; checked studies trace under half to an unresolved V gene and leave the rest unexplained. For this sample the table gives around 12,000 clones, of which around 86% were detected only once. Of the sample, approximately 2% is held by the ten largest clones. Sequences were obtained from naive CD4+ T cells from PBMCs. What this sample's cell subset or site label stands for: naive CD4+ T cells isolated by negative enrichment. The origin of the receptors is an adult with COVID-19.

This chain links TRBV6-5 with TRBJ2-5; 11 positions agree with TRBD2. Germline V CDR1 and CDR2: MNHEY, SVGAGI. This CDR3 is 16 amino acids long. Trimming removed 2 bases from V and 1 base from J; junction bases left unmatched: 3. CDR3: CASSYGTSGVQETQYF. The CDR3 nucleotides are TGTGCCAGCAGTTACGGGACTAGCGGTGTCCAAGAGACCCAGTACTTC.

The genes are TRBV4-1 and TRBJ2-7; D perhaps matches TRBD1 (6 bases). CDR1 and CDR2 from the germline V gene are MGHRA and YSYEKL. V was cut by 4 bases and J by 7 bases, with 17 bases left in between. This CDR3 region has 14 residues. The CDR3 spells CASSPGTLTREQYF. The CDR3 DNA reads TGCGCCAGCAGCCCCGGGACACTAACTAGGGAGCAGTACTTC.

V gene TRBV11-3 combines with J gene TRBJ2-7; D unclear. Germline CDR1 reads SGHNT; CDR2 reads YENEEA. The CDR3 length is 11 residues. V gave up 5 bases and J gave up 4 bases, with 6 bases separating them. The CDR3 loop is CASSQHYEQYF. Written as DNA, the CDR3 is TGTGCCAGCAGCCAACATTACGAGCAGTACTTC.

This clone was detected only a few times. This sequence joins TRBV19 and TRBJ1-4; D not certain. Germline CDR1 is LNHDA and CDR2 is SQIVND (reference sequence). V was shortened by 4 bases and J by 2 bases, with 8 bases between the two germline ends. CDR3 length: 14 residues. In DNA, the CDR3 is TGTGCCAGTAGTACCGGACGGACTAATGAAAAACTGTTTTTT. It codes for CASSTGRTNEKLFF.

The sample holds one count of this clone. Distinct nucleotide sequences in the sample also encode this CDR3. The chain links TRBV7-6 to TRBJ2-3, with TRBD2 matching over 13 bases. The germline gives CDR1 SGHVS, CDR2 FNYEAQ. The ends lost 5 bases at V and 1 base at J; junction bases unmatched: 3. This CDR3 spans 16 amino acids. The CDR3 sequence is CASSLGTSGGTDTQYF. The CDR3 DNA is TGTGCCAGCAGCCTCGGGACTAGCGGGGGCACAGATACGCAGTATTTT.

This clone was recorded once. The chain joins TRBV5-1 to TRBJ1-6; D is perhaps TRBD1 (5 bases). From germline, CDR1 is SGHRS and CDR2 YFSETQ. The CDR3 is 15 amino acids. V shed 4 bases and J shed 6 bases, with 14 bases lying between them. CDR3 bases: TGCGCCAGCAGCACCTGGGACGGGCGTAATTCACCCCTCCACTTT. As protein: CASSTWDGRNSPLHF.

The chain is built from TRBV9 and TRBJ1-6; 10 nucleotides align to TRBD1. CDR3 length: 15 amino acids. The germline gives CDR1 SGDLS, CDR2 YYNGEE. Trimming at V came to 4 bases and at J to 9 bases, leaving 7 bases not matched to a gene. The CDR3 sequence is CASSPRTGGLSPLHF. The CDR3 nucleotides are TGTGCCAGCAGCCCAAGGACAGGGGGTCTTTCACCCCTCCACTTT.

The rearrangement joins TRBV7-8 to TRBJ1-1; D not certain. V gave up 5 bases and J gave up 10 bases, with 17 bases separating them. The CDR3 is made up of 13 amino acids. Germline V gives CDR1 SGHVS, CDR2 FQNEAQ. CDR3 region: CASSKDTVARAFF. The CDR3 nucleotides are TGTGCCAGCAGCAAAGACACGGTCGCCCGAGCTTTCTTT.

This clone appeared once. In nucleotides, the CDR3 is TGTGCCAGCAGTTACCTAGCGGGGCATGGGGCCAATGAGCAGTTCTTC. This codes for CASSYLAGHGANEQFF. V and J are TRBV6-2 or TRBV6-3 and TRBJ2-1; 9 bases agree with TRBD2. The CDR3 loop spans 16 amino acids. Germline V lookup: CDR1 MNHEY, CDR2 SVGEGT. J gave up 6 bases and V 2 bases, and 8 bases lay outside the gene matches.

V and J are TRBV5-6 and TRBJ2-5, with 8 nucleotides matching TRBD2. The CDR3 contains 15 residues. Germline trimming cut 4 bases from V and 5 bases from J; bases unmatched to any gene: 10. Germline V lookup: CDR1 SGHDT, CDR2 YYEEEE. In DNA, the CDR3 is TGTGCCAGCAGCGGCCTTCGGGGGGGCCGTGAGACCCAGTACTTC. Its translation is CASSGLRGGRETQYF.

The V and J genes are TRBV18 and TRBJ2-1; 10 bases fit TRBD2. Germline V gives CDR1 KGHSH, CDR2 LQKENI. This CDR3 contains 15 residues. With V trimmed by 4 bases and J by 8 bases, 8 bases remained unmatched. The CDR3 is CASSLSGGAVYEQFF. CDR3 in DNA: TGTGCCAGCTCACTGAGCGGGGGGGCCGTCTATGAGCAGTTCTTC.

This rearrangement joins TRBV11-3 to TRBJ2-1, with 9 bases identical to TRBD2. The CDR3 totals 15 residues. Trimming took 5 bases from V and 4 from J; bases not matched to a gene: 6. CDR1 is SGHNT and CDR2 is YENEEA in the germline V gene. Here the CDR3 DNA reads TGTGCCAGCAGCGGCGGGGGGGAATCGTACAATGAGCAGTTCTTC. The encoded protein is CASSGGGESYNEQFF.

The rearrangement links TRBV11-3 to TRBJ1-5; 11 bases align to TRBD1. V dropped 5 bases and J dropped 4; count of bases not matched to a gene: 7. The CDR3 is 16 amino acids. Germline CDR1 is SGHNT and CDR2 is YENEEA. CDR3: CASSPGTGGRNQPQHF. The CDR3 region has the DNA TGTGCCAGCAGCCCCGGGACAGGGGGAAGGAATCAGCCCCAGCATTTT.

The table lists this clone with a count of one. CDR3 loop: CASSPEPGAPGAFF. CDR3 DNA: TGTGCCAGCAGCCCCGAACCAGGGGCCCCAGGAGCTTTCTTT. This chain uses TRBV7-2 with TRBJ1-1; the D gene is possibly TRBD1 (6 bases). CDR3 size: 14 residues. Germline V gives CDR1 SGHTA, CDR2 FQGNSA. The V gene lost 5 bases and the J gene lost 10 bases, with 20 bases spanning the gap.

This clone was picked up a small number of times. J is TRBJ2-2 and V is TRBV7-8; tentative D call: TRBD2 (6 bases). Trimming pared 1 base from V and 3 bases from J, leaving 12 bases between. CDR1 and CDR2 from the germline V gene are SGHVS and FQNEAQ. The CDR3 is made up of 16 amino acids. DNA for the CDR3: TGTGCCAGCAGCTTAGGGGTGTTAGCGGACACCGGGGAGCTGTTTTTT. Protein: CASSLGVLADTGELFF.

This rearrangement joins TRBV7-9 to TRBJ2-5; D tentatively reads TRBD1 or TRBD2 (5 bases each). This CDR3 has 16 residues. Trimming took off 5 bases at V and 4 bases at J, with 20 bases between the two ends. The germline CDR1 and CDR2 sequences are SEHNR and FQNEAQ (reference sequence). The CDR3 nucleotides are TGTGCCAGCAGCCCAGACCCAGTTGGGGCGGGAGAGACCCAGTACTTC. This gives the protein CASSPDPVGAGETQYF.

The rearrangement uses TRBV6-5 and TRBJ2-7, with 9 nucleotides matching TRBD1. J was trimmed by 2 bases and V by 5 bases; bases with no gene match: 1. In germline, CDR1 is MNHEY, CDR2 SVGAGI. The CDR3 is 13 residues long. Written as DNA, the CDR3 is TGTGCCAGCAGTCGGACAGGGGCCTACGAGCAGTACTTC. Translation gives CASSRTGAYEQYF.

This rearrangement joins TRBV5-6 to TRBJ1-6; D perhaps matches TRBD1 (5 bases). Deletions cut 0 bases from V and 9 bases from J, with 13 bases between. The CDR3 sequence is 15 residues long. CDR1 is SGHDT and CDR2 is YYEEEE in the germline V gene. CDR3 DNA sequence: TGTGCCAGCAGCTTGGGAACCCCGGGGGGTTCACCCCTCCACTTT. Protein: CASSLGTPGGSPLHF.

This chain joins TRBV18 and TRBJ2-3, with 10 bases lining up with TRBD1. This CDR3 is built from 14 residues. Germline V lookup: CDR1 KGHSH, CDR2 LQKENI. V was clipped by 2 bases and J by 9 bases; unmatched bases: 5. The CDR3 region has the DNA TGTGCCAGCTCACCAGGGACAGGGGAGAGCACGCAGTATTTT. Its protein is CASSPGTGESTQYF.

The V call is TRBV6-5, the J call TRBJ2-3; either TRBD1 or TRBD2 may supply D (5 bases each). The V end lost 9 bases, the J end lost 3 bases, and 19 bases lay between the germline ends. Germline lookup yields CDR1 MNHEY and CDR2 SVGAGI. This CDR3 spans 15 amino acids. CDR3 sequence: CASRYLGTGTDTQYF. DNA for the CDR3: TGTGCCAGTAGATACCTCGGGACGGGGACAGATACGCAGTATTTT.

The chain joins TRBV7-9 to TRBJ2-5, with 7 bases that match TRBD1. This CDR3 is built from 15 residues. The V and J ends lost 1 base and 3 bases, in that order; junction bases with no gene match: 5. Germline V gives CDR1 SEHNR, CDR2 FQNEAQ (reference sequence). The CDR3 nucleotides are TGTGCCAGCAGCTTAGGCGACACAGGGGAAGAGACCCAGTACTTC. Translating it yields CASSLGDTGEETQYF.

Note on this clone: This same CDR3 is encoded by further DNA sequences in the sample. The V call is TRBV7-9, the J call TRBJ2-2, with D perhaps given as TRBD1 or TRBD2 (5 bases each). The V gene lost 7 bases and the J gene lost 7 bases, with 16 bases spanning the gap. The CDR3 contains 14 residues. CDR1 SEHNR and CDR2 FQNEAQ come from the germline V gene (reference sequence). CDR3 sequence reads: CASTLTGGGGELFF. CDR3 coding DNA: TGTGCCAGCACCCTAACAGGAGGCGGCGGGGAGCTGTTTTTT.

This clone was found once. The chain couples TRBV6-5 to TRBJ2-7, with D unresolved. The CDR3 is 12 residues long. V lost 6 bases to trimming and J lost 6 bases, with 12 bases between them. The V gene's germline CDR1 is MNHEY and CDR2 SVGAGI. CDR3 coding DNA: TGTGCCAGCAGCCAAACCTGGAGCGAGCAGTACTTC. It yields the protein CASSQTWSEQYF.

The chain combines TRBV7-2 with TRBJ2-3, with a weak D call TRBD2 (6 bases). V gave up 0 bases and J gave up 4 bases, with 14 bases separating them. This CDR3 comprises 16 residues. Germline V gene lookup returns CDR1 SGHTA and CDR2 FQGNSA. Here the CDR3 reads CASSLAAGRPADTQYF. Written as DNA, the CDR3 is TGTGCCAGCAGCTTAGCGGCAGGGAGGCCCGCAGATACGCAGTATTTT.

The rearrangement joins TRBV28 to TRBJ2-1; 14 bases map to TRBD2. The CDR3 length is 15 residues. From germline, CDR1 is MDHEN and CDR2 SYDVKM. The ends lost 4 bases at V and 16 bases at J; junction bases unmatched: 12. CDR3 amino acids: CASSSLLGLAGGYFF. The CDR3 nucleotides are TGTGCCAGCAGTTCCCTCCTCGGACTAGCGGGGGGTTATTTCTTC.

The chain uses TRBV6-5 and TRBJ2-2; TRBD2 is a possible D gene (7 bases). Germline CDR1 MNHEY, CDR2 SVGAGI. The CDR3 extends over 13 amino acids. V was trimmed by 10 bases and J by 3 bases, leaving 12 bases between them. The CDR3 nucleotides read TGTGCCAACAGGGAGGGGGACACCGGGGAGCTGTTTTTT. Its protein is CANREGDTGELFF.

The chain joins TRBV10-1 to TRBJ1-5; D is unclear. The CDR3 covers 17 residues. Germline V CDR1 and CDR2: WNHNN, SYGVQD (reference sequence). V lost 2 bases and J lost 0, with 14 bases in between. Here the CDR3 DNA reads TGCGCCAGCAGTGAGCCTACCGGCCAATATAGCAATCAGCCCCAGCATTTT. Amino acid sequence: CASSEPTGQYSNQPQHF.

This chain uses TRBV10-2 with TRBJ2-7, with D hard to call. Germline values: CDR1 WSHSY, CDR2 SAAADI. The CDR3 is 12 amino acids. V lost 5 bases and J lost 3, with 8 bases in between. DNA of the CDR3: TGCGCCAGCAGTTCCCAGAACTACGAGCAGTACTTC. It codes for CASSSQNYEQYF.

The gene calls are TRBV19 and TRBJ2-7; possibly TRBD1 or TRBD2 for D (5 bases each). The V end was cut by 6 bases, the J end by 1 base, with 13 bases between. The V gene's germline CDR1 is LNHDA and CDR2 SQIVND (reference sequence). The CDR3 is made up of 14 amino acids. This CDR3 is CASSLGDRSYEQYF. Written as DNA, the CDR3 is TGTGCCAGTAGCCTCGGGGACCGTTCCTACGAGCAGTACTTC.

This clone occurred once. The chain links TRBV27 to TRBJ2-7, with 14 bases matching TRBD2. The V and J ends lost 5 bases and 2 bases, in that order; junction bases with no gene match: 2. Germline V lookup: CDR1 MNHEY, CDR2 SMNVEV (reference sequence). The CDR3 consists of 15 residues. This chain's CDR3 is CASSPGLAGAYEQYF. The CDR3 nucleotides are TGTGCCAGCAGTCCGGGACTAGCGGGGGCCTACGAGCAGTACTTC.

V and J are TRBV18 and TRBJ2-7; D is perhaps TRBD1 (5 bases). Looked up from germline, CDR1 is KGHSH and CDR2 is LQKENI. There are 15 residues in the CDR3. V lost 4 bases, J lost 1 base, and 14 bases lay in between. CDR3 DNA sequence: TGTGCCAGCTCACGGGGCACTCAACCGTCCTACGAGCAGTACTTC. Its protein is CASSRGTQPSYEQYF.